The 26 T cell receptor beta chains below were found in one sample sequenced in a study of breast tumors, draining lymph nodes, adjacent tissues. From the multiplex PCR reads, TCRdb called clonotypes with MiXCR, one entry per CDR3 protein. The repertoire has over 10,000 distinct CDR3 sequences, around 34% of them found once; the top ten carry 13% to 15%. The sequenced sample consisted of breast tumor tissue. These receptors were taken from a female donor with breast cancer. Some clones in this sample may be carry-over from other donors' samples.

The chain has TRBV20-1 and TRBJ1-2; 12 bases agree with TRBD1. The CDR3 is 16 residues long. CDR1 is DFQATT, CDR2 SNEGSKA, per germline (reference sequence). Germline trimming cut 0 bases from V and 6 bases from J; bases unmatched to any gene: 8. The CDR3 coding sequence is TGCAGTGCTAGAGACAGGGACAGGGGGCGAAAAAATGGCTACACCTTC. This gives the protein CSARDRDRGRKNGYTF.

In this sample, this clonotype turned up many times. The chain couples TRBV5-1 to TRBJ2-7, with 10 nucleotides matching TRBD1. The trim removed 4 bases at V and 4 bases at J, leaving 5 bases unmatched. Germline V gene lookup returns CDR1 SGHRS and CDR2 YFSETQ. The CDR3 is 14 amino acids. CDR3 in amino acids: CASSPDRGIYEQYF. As DNA, the CDR3 is TGCGCCAGCAGCCCGGACAGGGGGATATACGAGCAGTACTTC.

In this sample, this clonotype turned up many times. The chain recombines TRBV27 with TRBJ2-7; weak D call: TRBD1 (5 bases). The ends were cut back, 6 bases at V and 0 bases at J, with 6 bases in the middle. This CDR3 is 12 amino acids long. Germline assignment: CDR1 MNHEY and CDR2 SMNVEV (reference sequence). CDR3 protein: CASRGPSYEQYF. The DNA for the CDR3 is TGTGCCAGCAGGGGGCCCTCCTACGAGCAGTACTTC.

This clonotype was seen ten or more times. The chain has TRBV18 and TRBJ1-2; weak D call: TRBD1 (6 bases). There are 14 residues in the CDR3. Germline CDR1 is KGHSH and CDR2 is LQKENI. The germline V and J ends were trimmed by 1 base and 4 bases, with 10 bases remaining between them. In DNA form, the CDR3 reads TGTGCCAGCTCACCACGGGTACAGGGCTATGGCTACACCTTC. Translated, it gives CASSPRVQGYGYTF.

This clonotype was found once. The gene calls are TRBV11-2 and TRBJ2-1; TRBD2 matches at 14 bases. This CDR3 has 17 residues. Germline lookup yields CDR1 SGHAT and CDR2 FQNNGV. The V and J ends lost 2 bases and 8 bases, in that order; junction bases with no gene match: 8. The CDR3: CASSLSGTSGGRDEQFF. The CDR3 coding sequence is TGTGCCAGCAGCTTATCTGGGACTAGCGGGGGCCGAGATGAGCAGTTCTTC.

The rearrangement joins TRBV7-3 to TRBJ1-1; the D gene is possibly TRBD1 (5 bases). Germline CDR1 reads SGHTA; CDR2 reads FQGTGA. The CDR3 contains 14 residues. V lost 1 base to trimming and J lost 5 bases, with 11 bases between them. The CDR3 DNA reads as TGTGCCAGCAGCTTAAGTCCAGGGAAAACTGAAGCTTTCTTT. It yields the protein CASSLSPGKTEAFF.

This sequence joins TRBV27 and TRBJ1-6, with TRBD1 matching 8 bases. The ends lost 3 bases at V and 7 bases at J; junction bases unmatched: 5. The germline V gene has CDR1 MNHEY and CDR2 SMNVEV (reference sequence). This CDR3 comprises 15 residues. As DNA, the CDR3 is TGTGCCAGCAGTTTCGGACAGGGAGGAAATTCACCCCTCCACTTT. Amino acid sequence: CASSFGQGGNSPLHF.

In regard to this clonotype: Sequence at one end of the junction differs from germline and may be a read error. The V call is TRBV7-3, the J call TRBJ2-1; TRBD2 is a possible D gene (5 bases). Germline assignment: CDR1 SGHTA and CDR2 FQGTGA. The CDR3 has 15 amino acids. Here the CDR3 reads CASSLGFGGYNEQSF. The CDR3 coding sequence is TGTGCCAGCAGCTTAGGTTTTGGCGGGTACAACGAGCAGTCCTTC.

This clonotype was counted a single time. The chain carries TRBV19 and TRBJ2-2, with D possibly called TRBD1 or TRBD2 (5 bases each). Germline lookup yields CDR1 LNHDA and CDR2 SQIVND (reference sequence). The CDR3 is made up of 21 amino acids. The V end was cut by 9 bases, the J end by 0 bases, with 32 bases between. The CDR3 protein is CASLAGLRGGGEATNTGELFF. CDR3 DNA: TGTGCCAGCCTCGCCGGACTTAGGGGCGGAGGTGAGGCAACGAACACCGGGGAGCTGTTTTTT.

This clonotype was counted at least ten times. The chain has TRBV28 and TRBJ2-7; the match to TRBD1 covers 8 bases. CDR3 length equals 16 residues. Germline V gene sequence: CDR1 MDHEN, CDR2 SYDVKM. Trimming cost V 3 bases and J 1 base; bases outside gene matches: 8. CDR3 nucleotides: TGTGCCAGCAGTTTGGCTCCGGGACAGGAGTCCTACGAGCAGTACTTC. Encoded protein: CASSLAPGQESYEQYF.

This clonotype was seen a handful of times. Because the CDR3's place on the DNA is in doubt, the DNA is left out and the CDR3 is given as listed by TCRdb. This rearrangement joins TRBV7-8 to TRBJ2-1; TRBD2 is the table's D call and was not checked against the DNA. The V gene's germline CDR1 is SGHVS and CDR2 FQNEAQ. From its first to its last residue, the CDR3 has 23 amino acids. The CDR3 sequence is CASSGTQPCIAVLAAGGGSEQFF.

By sample share, this clonotype is large. J is TRBJ2-2 and V is TRBV25-1; D is ambiguous. V lost 4 bases and J lost 0, with 12 bases in between. The CDR3 loop spans 16 amino acids. The V gene's germline CDR1 is MGHDK and CDR2 SYGVNS. CDR3 coding DNA: TGTGCCAGCAGTGGTTCGTACAACACGAACACCGGGGAGCTGTTTTTT. Its translation is CASSGSYNTNTGELFF.

About this clonotype: Being one base from a much bigger clone, this may be a read error. The chain is built from TRBV3-1 and TRBJ1-4; D uncertain. This CDR3 comprises 16 residues. Per germline, CDR1 LGHDT and CDR2 YNNKEL (reference sequence). The CDR3 region is CASSQTIGSYNEELFF. The CDR3 DNA follows: TGTGCCAGCAGCCAAACAATTGGGAGTTATAATGAAGAACTGTTTTTT.

With regard to this clonotype: Compared with germline, one end of the junction differs, possibly owing to a read error. The CDR3 region is CASSQERFISYEQYF. In DNA form, the CDR3 reads TGCGCCAGCAGCCAAGAACGGTTCATTTCCTACGAGCAGTACTTC. The rearrangement links TRBV12-3 or TRBV12-4 to TRBJ2-7; D not certain. The CDR3 consists of 15 residues.

The chain uses TRBV5-1 and TRBJ1-6; maybe TRBD1 (5 bases). The CDR3 is made up of 16 amino acids. Between the trimmed V and J ends, which lost 0 bases and 6 bases, there was a span of 13 bases. CDR1 SGHRS and CDR2 YFSETQ come from the germline V gene. Here the CDR3 DNA reads TGCGCCAGCAGCTTGGCCTCCACAGGCCCTAATTCACCCCTCCACTTT. This encodes CASSLASTGPNSPLHF.

This clonotype was recorded many times. J is TRBJ1-4 and V is TRBV5-1; D perhaps matches TRBD1 (6 bases). Germline values: CDR1 SGHRS, CDR2 YFSETQ. This CDR3 spans 15 amino acids. Trimming shortened V by 0 bases and J by 10 bases, and 16 bases separated the two germline ends. The CDR3 bases are TGCGCCAGCAGCTTGGCTGGGGGCAAGAAGGGAAAACTGTTTTTT. As protein: CASSLAGGKKGKLFF. The entire variable domain, with the rest obtained from reference TRBV5-1 and TRBJ1-4, is as follows: KAGVTQTPRYLIKTRGQQVTLSCSPISGHRSVSWYQQTPGQGLQFLFEYFSETQRNKGNFPGRFSGRQFSNSRSEMNVSTLELGDSALYLCASSLAGGKKGKLFFGSGTQLSVL.

This clonotype was detected ten times or more. The rearrangement joins TRBV6-5 to TRBJ1-4; D unclear. Germline V gene sequence: CDR1 MNHEY, CDR2 SVGAGI. Trimming removed 7 bases from V and 0 bases from J, with 12 bases in between. The CDR3 has 15 amino acids. CDR3 loop: CASKSLRATNEKLFF. CDR3 in DNA: TGTGCCAGCAAGAGTCTAAGAGCAACTAATGAAAAACTGTTTTTT.

This clonotype has a handful of counts. The chain combines TRBV2 with TRBJ1-4; D remains ambiguous. There are 13 residues in the CDR3. Trimming shortened V by 0 bases and J by 6 bases, and 5 bases separated the two germline ends. From germline, CDR1 is SNHLY and CDR2 FYNNEI. In DNA form, the CDR3 reads TGTGCCAGCAGTGAAGCCATAGATGAAAAACTGTTTTTT. Translating gives CASSEAIDEKLFF.

V is TRBV10-2 and J is TRBJ2-7; D ambiguous. V was clipped by 8 bases and J by 0 bases, with 5 bases between them. The CDR3 covers 11 residues. CDR1 WSHSY and CDR2 SAAADI come from the germline V gene. This CDR3 reads CASGPSYEQYF. The CDR3 region has the DNA TGCGCCAGCGGCCCCTCCTACGAGCAGTACTTC.

This clonotype showed up many times. V and J are TRBV5-1 and TRBJ2-3, with D tentatively TRBD1 (6 bases). The CDR3 spans 12 residues. The V gene lost 4 bases and the J gene lost 5 bases, with 8 bases spanning the gap. The germline V gene encodes CDR1 SGHRS and CDR2 YFSETQ. The CDR3 DNA reads TGCGCCAGCAGCCGGACAGAAGATACGCAGTATTTT. This translates into CASSRTEDTQYF.

CDR3 nucleotide sequence: TGTGCCAGCAGCCCTACTAGCGGGAGCGTAATTGGGGAGACCCAGTACTTC. It encodes CASSPTSGSVIGETQYF. J is TRBJ2-5 and V is TRBV7-2; TRBD2 matches at 11 bases. The CDR3 contains 17 residues. From germline, CDR1 is SGHTA and CDR2 FQGNSA. V lost 5 bases and J lost 5; bases outside the gene matches: 13.

This clonotype counts as medium-sized. The chain employs TRBV6-5 and TRBJ2-1, with TRBD2 as a possible D gene (6 bases). CDR3 size: 16 residues. Germline CDR1 is MNHEY and CDR2 is SVGAGI. V was clipped by 6 bases and J by 2 bases, with 17 bases between them. The CDR3 DNA follows: TGTGCCAGCAGCCAGTACGGGGGAGGAGCCTACAATGAGCAGTTCTTC. Amino acids: CASSQYGGGAYNEQFF.

A note on this clonotype: At one boundary the junction diverges from the germline segment, which might be a read error. The V and J genes are TRBV10-2 and TRBJ1-4; tentatively, D is TRBD1 (6 bases). The germline V gene encodes CDR1 WSHSY and CDR2 SAAADI. The CDR3 is made up of 15 amino acids. In DNA form, the CDR3 reads TGCGCCAGCAGCGGACAGATTGCGACTAATGAAGAACTGTTTTTT. This gives the protein CASSGQIATNEELFF.

The chain is built from TRBV9 and TRBJ1-6; the D is unclear. Germline V gives CDR1 SGDLS, CDR2 YYNGEE. The CDR3 is made up of 17 amino acids. Between the trimmed V and J ends, which lost 0 bases and 0 bases, there was a span of 10 bases. CDR3 sequence reads: CASSVEGGNSYNSPLHF. CDR3 nucleotide sequence: TGTGCCAGCAGCGTAGAGGGCGGCAACTCCTATAATTCACCCCTCCACTTT.

The rearrangement joins TRBV25-1 to TRBJ2-1, with TRBD2 identical over 8 bases. Losses at the gene ends were 0 bases for V and 0 bases for J; bases not matched to a gene: 10. The germline V gene has CDR1 MGHDK and CDR2 SYGVNS. This CDR3 is 19 amino acids long. The CDR3 is CASSEYFRGSGSSYNEQFF. Here the CDR3 DNA reads TGTGCCAGCAGTGAATATTTCAGAGGCAGCGGGAGCTCCTACAATGAGCAGTTCTTC.

This clonotype was seen ten or more times. The chain joins TRBV7-2 to TRBJ2-2, with 9 bases matching TRBD1. Germline lookup yields CDR1 SGHTA and CDR2 FQGNSA. V shed 4 bases and J 9 bases; nucleotides not matched to a gene: 9. The CDR3 has 15 residues. CDR3 coding DNA: TGTGCCAGCAGCTACTCCCGGACAGGGGATAGGGAGCTGTTTTTT. It translates to CASSYSRTGDRELFF.